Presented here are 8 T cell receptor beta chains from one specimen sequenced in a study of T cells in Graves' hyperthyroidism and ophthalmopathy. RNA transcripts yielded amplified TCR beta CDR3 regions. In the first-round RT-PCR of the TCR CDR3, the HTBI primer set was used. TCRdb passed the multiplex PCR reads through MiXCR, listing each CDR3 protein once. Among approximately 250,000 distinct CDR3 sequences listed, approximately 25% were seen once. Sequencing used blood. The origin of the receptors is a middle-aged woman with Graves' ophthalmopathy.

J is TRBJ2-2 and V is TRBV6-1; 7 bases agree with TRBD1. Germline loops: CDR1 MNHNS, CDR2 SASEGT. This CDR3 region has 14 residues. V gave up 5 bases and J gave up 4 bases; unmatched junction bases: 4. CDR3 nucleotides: TGTGCCAGCAGTAAGGGACAGCTCACCGGGGAGCTGTTTTTT. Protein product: CASSKGQLTGELFF.

The DNA for the CDR3 is TGTGCCAGCAGCGTAGGGCGACTAGCGGGGCTTGGGGAGCAGTACTTC. Its translation is CASSVGRLAGLGEQYF. This chain links TRBV9 with TRBJ2-7, with 11 bases aligning to TRBD2. V shed 0 bases and J 7 bases; nucleotides not matched to a gene: 9. The CDR3 is made up of 16 amino acids. Germline CDR1 is SGDLS and CDR2 is YYNGEE.

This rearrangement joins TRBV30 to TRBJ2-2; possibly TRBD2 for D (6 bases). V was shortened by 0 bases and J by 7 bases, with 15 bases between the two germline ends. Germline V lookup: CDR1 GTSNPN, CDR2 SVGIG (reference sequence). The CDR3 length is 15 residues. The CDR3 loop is CAWSVLEGRVGELFF. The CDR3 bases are TGTGCCTGGAGTGTACTGGAGGGGAGAGTCGGGGAGCTGTTTTTT.

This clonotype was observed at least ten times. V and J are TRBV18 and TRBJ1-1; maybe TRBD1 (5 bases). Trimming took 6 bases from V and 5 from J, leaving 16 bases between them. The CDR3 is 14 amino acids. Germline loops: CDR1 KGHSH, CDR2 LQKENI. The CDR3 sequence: CASSASRGRTEAFF. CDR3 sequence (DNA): TGTGCCAGCTCCGCCTCCCGGGGGAGGACTGAAGCTTTCTTT.

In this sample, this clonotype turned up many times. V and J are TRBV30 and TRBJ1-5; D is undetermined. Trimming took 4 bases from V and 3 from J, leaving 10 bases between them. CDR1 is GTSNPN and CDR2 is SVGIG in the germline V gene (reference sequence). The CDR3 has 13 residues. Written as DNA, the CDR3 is TGTGCCTGGACGCACAGCTTCAATCAGCCCCAGCATTTT. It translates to CAWTHSFNQPQHF.

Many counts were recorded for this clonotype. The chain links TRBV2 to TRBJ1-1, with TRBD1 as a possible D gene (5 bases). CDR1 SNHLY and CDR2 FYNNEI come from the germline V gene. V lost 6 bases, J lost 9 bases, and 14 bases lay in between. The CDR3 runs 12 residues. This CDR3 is CASRTGEVKAFF. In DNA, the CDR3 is TGTGCCAGCAGGACGGGGGAGGTGAAAGCTTTCTTT.

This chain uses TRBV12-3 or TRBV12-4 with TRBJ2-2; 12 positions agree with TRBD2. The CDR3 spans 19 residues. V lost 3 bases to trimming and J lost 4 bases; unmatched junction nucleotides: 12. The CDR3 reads CASSFPRRTSGTGTGELFF. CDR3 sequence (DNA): TGTGCCAGCAGTTTTCCCCGGCGGACTAGCGGGACGGGCACCGGGGAGCTGTTTTTT.

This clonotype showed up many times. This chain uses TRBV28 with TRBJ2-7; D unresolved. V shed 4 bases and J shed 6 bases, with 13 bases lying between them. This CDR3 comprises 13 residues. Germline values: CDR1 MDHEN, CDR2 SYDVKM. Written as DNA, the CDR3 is TGTGCCAGCAGTTCATTTCGAAGGCCCGAGCAGTACTTC. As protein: CASSSFRRPEQYF.